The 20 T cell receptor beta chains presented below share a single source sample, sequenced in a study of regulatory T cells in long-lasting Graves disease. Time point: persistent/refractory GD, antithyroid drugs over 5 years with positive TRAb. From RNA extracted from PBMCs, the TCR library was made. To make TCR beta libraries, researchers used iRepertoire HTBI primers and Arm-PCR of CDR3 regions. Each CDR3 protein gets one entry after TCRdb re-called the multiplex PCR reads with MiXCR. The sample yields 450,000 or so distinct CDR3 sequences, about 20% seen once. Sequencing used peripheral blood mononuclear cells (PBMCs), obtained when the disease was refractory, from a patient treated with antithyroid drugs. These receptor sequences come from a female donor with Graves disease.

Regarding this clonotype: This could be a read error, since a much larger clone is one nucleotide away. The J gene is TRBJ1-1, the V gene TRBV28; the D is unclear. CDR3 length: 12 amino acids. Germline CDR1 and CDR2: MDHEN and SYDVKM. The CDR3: CASSQYDTEASF. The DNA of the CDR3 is TGTGCCAGCAGCCAATACGACACTGAAGCTTCCTTT.

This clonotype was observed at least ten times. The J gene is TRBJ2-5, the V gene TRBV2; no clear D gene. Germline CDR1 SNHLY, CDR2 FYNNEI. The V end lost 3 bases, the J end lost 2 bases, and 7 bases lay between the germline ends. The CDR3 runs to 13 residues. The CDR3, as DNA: TGTGCCAGCAGTGAGCAGGTACAAGAGACCCAGTACTTC. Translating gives CASSEQVQETQYF.

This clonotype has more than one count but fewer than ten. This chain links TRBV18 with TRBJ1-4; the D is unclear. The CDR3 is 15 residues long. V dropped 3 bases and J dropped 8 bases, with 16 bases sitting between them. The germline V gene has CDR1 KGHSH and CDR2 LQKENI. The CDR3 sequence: CASSPLSSPSEKLFF. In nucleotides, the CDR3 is TGTGCCAGCTCACCCCTATCTTCACCCTCGGAAAAACTGTTTTTT.

The CDR3 bases are TGTGCCAGCAGCTACGGCCTAGCGGCAATATCCACAGATACGCAGTATTTT. Translated, it gives CASSYGLAAISTDTQYF. The chain links TRBV11-1 to TRBJ2-3; 7 bases align to TRBD2. After removal of 4 bases from V and 2 bases from J, the junction contained 12 bases not matched to a gene. CDR1 is SGHAT, CDR2 FQDESV, per germline (reference sequence). The CDR3 covers 17 residues.

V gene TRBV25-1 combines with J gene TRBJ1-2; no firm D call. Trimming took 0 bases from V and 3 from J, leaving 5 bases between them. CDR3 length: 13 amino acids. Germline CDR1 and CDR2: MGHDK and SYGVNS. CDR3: CASSEYEHYGYTF. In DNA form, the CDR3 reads TGTGCCAGCAGTGAATACGAACACTATGGCTACACCTTC.

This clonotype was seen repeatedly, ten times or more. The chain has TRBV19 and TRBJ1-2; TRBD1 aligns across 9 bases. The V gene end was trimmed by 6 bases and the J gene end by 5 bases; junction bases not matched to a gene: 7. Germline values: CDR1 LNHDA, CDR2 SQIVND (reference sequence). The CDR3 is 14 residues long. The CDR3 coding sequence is TGTGCCAGTAGCGTTTCGGGACAGGGATATGGCTACACCTTC. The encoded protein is CASSVSGQGYGYTF.

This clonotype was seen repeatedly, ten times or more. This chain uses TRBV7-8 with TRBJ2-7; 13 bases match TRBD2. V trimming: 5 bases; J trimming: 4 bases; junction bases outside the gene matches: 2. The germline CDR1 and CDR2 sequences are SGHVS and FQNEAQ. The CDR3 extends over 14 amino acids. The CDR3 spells CASSMGLAGYEQYF. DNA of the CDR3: TGTGCCAGCAGCATGGGACTAGCGGGGTACGAGCAGTACTTC.

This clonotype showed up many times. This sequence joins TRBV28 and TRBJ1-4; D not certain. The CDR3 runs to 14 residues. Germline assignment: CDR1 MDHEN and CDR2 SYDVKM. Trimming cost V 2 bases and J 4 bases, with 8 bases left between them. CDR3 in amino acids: CASSLRADNEKLFF. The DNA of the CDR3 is TGTGCCAGCAGTTTAAGGGCGGATAATGAAAAACTGTTTTTT.

CDR3 DNA sequence: TGTGCCAGCAGTCACCGGGACTATCGTTACAATGAGCAGTTCTTC. Translation: CASSHRDYRYNEQFF. The chain links TRBV27 to TRBJ2-1; 7 bases fit TRBD2. CDR3 size: 15 residues. The V gene's germline CDR1 is MNHEY and CDR2 SMNVEV (reference sequence). Trimming removed 5 bases from V and 4 bases from J; junction bases left unmatched: 8.

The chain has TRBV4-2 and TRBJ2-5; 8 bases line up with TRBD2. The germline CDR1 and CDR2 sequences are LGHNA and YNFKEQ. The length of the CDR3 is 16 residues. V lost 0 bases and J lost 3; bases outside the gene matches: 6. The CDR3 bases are TGTGCCAGCAGCCAAGATGAGACTAGCGAAAAAGAGACCCAGTACTTC. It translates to CASSQDETSEKETQYF.

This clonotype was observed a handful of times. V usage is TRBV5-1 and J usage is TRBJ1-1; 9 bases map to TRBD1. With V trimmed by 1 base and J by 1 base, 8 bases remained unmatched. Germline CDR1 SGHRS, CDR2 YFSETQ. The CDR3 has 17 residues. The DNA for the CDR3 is TGCGCCAGCAGCTTGATACGCGGGACAGGGAAGAACACTGAAGCTTTCTTT. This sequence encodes CASSLIRGTGKNTEAFF.

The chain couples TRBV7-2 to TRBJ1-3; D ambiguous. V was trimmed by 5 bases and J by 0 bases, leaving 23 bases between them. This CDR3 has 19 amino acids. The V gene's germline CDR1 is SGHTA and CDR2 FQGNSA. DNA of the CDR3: TGTGCCAGCAGCGCCCCGTCACACTTCACTTACTTCTCTGGAAACACCATATATTTT. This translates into CASSAPSHFTYFSGNTIYF.

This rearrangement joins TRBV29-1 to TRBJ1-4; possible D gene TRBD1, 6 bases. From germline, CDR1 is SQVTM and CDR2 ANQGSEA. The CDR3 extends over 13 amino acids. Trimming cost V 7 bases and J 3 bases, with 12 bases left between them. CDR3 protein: CSGTTGSNEKLFF. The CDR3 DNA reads TGCAGCGGGACCACAGGGTCTAATGAAAAACTGTTTTTT.

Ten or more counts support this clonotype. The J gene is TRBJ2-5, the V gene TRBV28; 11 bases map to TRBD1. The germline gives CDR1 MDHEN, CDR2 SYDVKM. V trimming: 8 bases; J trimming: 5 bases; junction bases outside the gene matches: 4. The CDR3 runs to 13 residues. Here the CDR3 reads CASQGQGDETQYF. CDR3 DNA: TGTGCCAGCCAGGGACAGGGGGATGAGACCCAGTACTTC.

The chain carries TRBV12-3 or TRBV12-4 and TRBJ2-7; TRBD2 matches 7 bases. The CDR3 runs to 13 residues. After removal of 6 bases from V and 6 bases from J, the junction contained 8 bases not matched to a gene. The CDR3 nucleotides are TGTGCCAGCAGACCCTCAGCGGGAAGCGAGCAGTACTTC. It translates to CASRPSAGSEQYF.

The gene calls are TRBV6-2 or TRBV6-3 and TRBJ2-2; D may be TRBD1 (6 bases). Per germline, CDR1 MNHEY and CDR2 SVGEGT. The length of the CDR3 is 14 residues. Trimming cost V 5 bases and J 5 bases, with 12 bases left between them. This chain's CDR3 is CASSRTGSTGELFF. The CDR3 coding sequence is TGTGCCAGCAGTCGTACAGGGTCAACCGGGGAGCTGTTTTTT.

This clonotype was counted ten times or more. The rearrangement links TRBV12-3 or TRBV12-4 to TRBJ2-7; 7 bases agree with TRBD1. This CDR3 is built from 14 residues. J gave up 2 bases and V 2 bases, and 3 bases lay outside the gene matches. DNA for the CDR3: TGTGCCAGCAGTTTAAGGACAGGACCCTACGAGCAGTACTTC. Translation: CASSLRTGPYEQYF.

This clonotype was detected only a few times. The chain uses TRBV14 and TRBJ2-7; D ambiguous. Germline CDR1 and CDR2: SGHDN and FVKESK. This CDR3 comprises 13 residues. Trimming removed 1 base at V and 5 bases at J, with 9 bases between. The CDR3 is CASSQVLFHEQYF. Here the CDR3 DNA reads TGTGCCAGCAGCCAAGTGCTGTTTCACGAGCAGTACTTC.

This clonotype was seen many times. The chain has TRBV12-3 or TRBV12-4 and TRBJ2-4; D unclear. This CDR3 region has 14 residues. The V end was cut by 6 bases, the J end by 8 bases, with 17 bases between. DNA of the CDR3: TGTGCCAGCAGCCTCCCCCCCTGGTCGGACATTCAGTACTTC. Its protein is CASSLPPWSDIQYF.

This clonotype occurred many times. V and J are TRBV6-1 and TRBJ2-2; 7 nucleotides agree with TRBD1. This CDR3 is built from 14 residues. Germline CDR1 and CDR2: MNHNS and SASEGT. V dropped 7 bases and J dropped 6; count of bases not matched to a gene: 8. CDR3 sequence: CASTRSRGSGELFF. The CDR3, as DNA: TGTGCCAGCACTCGCTCCAGGGGGTCCGGGGAGCTGTTTTTT.